The sequence of this T cell receptor (beta chain) was determined in a study of control samples from healthy donors and cancer patients. Clones were sequenced by immunoSEQ multiplex PCR, and TCRdb holds only the in-frame ones, with some missing. The repertoire holds 350,000 to 450,000 clones, with 80% to 95% as singletons. Per the germline V gene, CDR1 is LNHDA and CDR2 is SQIVND (reference sequence). The V end lost 6 bases, the J end lost 1 base, and 14 bases lay between the germline ends. The CDR3 covers 15 residues. A single count supports this clone. The receptor was derived from a middle-aged man with head and neck cancer. The chain uses TRBV19 and TRBJ2-3; weak D call: TRBD1 (5 bases). Input material: PBMCs. CDR3 in DNA: TGTGCCAGTAGCACTTGGGGCGGAGGCACAGATACGCAGTATTTT. This sequence encodes CASSTWGGGTDTQYF.